Included here is one TCR beta chain sequence, with context. The CDR3 consists of 14 residues. From germline, CDR1 is SGHNT and CDR2 YYREEE (reference sequence). The V end was cut by 4 bases, the J end by 4 bases, with 15 bases between. TCRdb itself ran the 5' RACE reads through MiXCR, one entry per CDR3 protein. The data show about 230,000 distinct CDR3 sequences, roughly 6.2% seen once. The data were taken from a study of T cells after yellow fever vaccination. J is TRBJ2-7 and V is TRBV5-4; tentative D call: TRBD1 (7 bases). The source of this sequence is a young man who received the YFV17D yellow fever vaccine. Sequencing used CD4+ T cells sorted from PBMCs, obtained on the day of the yellow fever booster vaccination. CDR3 loop: CASSPGDRIYEQYF. CDR3 DNA: TGTGCCAGCAGCCCGGGGGACAGAATTTACGAGCAGTACTTC.